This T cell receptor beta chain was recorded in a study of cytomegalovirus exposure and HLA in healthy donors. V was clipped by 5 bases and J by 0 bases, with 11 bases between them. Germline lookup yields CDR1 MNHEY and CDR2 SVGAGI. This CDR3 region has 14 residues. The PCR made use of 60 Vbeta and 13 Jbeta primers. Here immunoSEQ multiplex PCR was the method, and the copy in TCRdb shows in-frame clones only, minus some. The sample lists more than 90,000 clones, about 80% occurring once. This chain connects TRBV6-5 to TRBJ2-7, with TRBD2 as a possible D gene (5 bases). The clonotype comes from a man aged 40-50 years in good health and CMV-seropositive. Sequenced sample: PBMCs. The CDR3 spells CASSRLASSYEQYF. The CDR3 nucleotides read TGTGCCAGCAGTAGGTTAGCGAGCTCCTACGAGCAGTACTTC.